This T cell receptor beta chain emerged from a study of cytomegalovirus exposure and HLA in healthy donors. In regard to this clone: Its antigen is not known.

Study-wide findings and caveats: In an earlier analysis, productive rearrangement rates for most beta V segments clustered near 87% or 30%.

60 Vbeta and 13 Jbeta primers were used in PCR. The data were produced by immunoSEQ multiplex PCR, yet TCRdb's version contains in-frame clones alone and is incomplete. The sample includes 100,000 to 150,000 clones, 70% to 80% seen only once; the top ten take around 1.6%. This CDR3 is 18 amino acids long. Germline-derived CDR1 and CDR2 are SGHTA and FQGNSA. V gave up 5 bases and J gave up 4 bases; unmatched junction bases: 13. Sequenced sample: PBMCs. This clonotype was obtained from a female donor in good health and CMV-seronegative. The V and J genes are TRBV7-2 and TRBJ2-3; the match to TRBD2 covers 12 bases. CDR3 protein: CASSQPLAGGPSPDTQYF. Written as DNA, the CDR3 is TGTGCCAGCAGCCAACCTCTAGCGGGAGGGCCCAGCCCAGATACGCAGTATTTT.